A selection of T cell receptor beta chains follows, all from one sample in a study of blood T cell repertoires in COVID-19. TCRdb's table, derived via immunoSEQ multiplex PCR, lists solely in-frame clones and lacks some. The table shows 200,000 to 300,000 clones, with 70% to 85% occurring only once. Sequencing was performed on peripheral blood. These receptors were taken from a man in his forties or fifties who had recovered from COVID-19. The CDR3 runs from the conserved cysteine through the conserved F or W. D genes are given only for firm matches. The listing skips clone size in some rows; elsewhere it reads once, few, many or a size class.

size	V	D	J	DNA	CDR3
few	TRBV14	.	TRBJ1-2	TGTGCCAGCAGCCAAGTCCACAGATATGGCTACACCTTC	CASSQVHRYGYTF
.	TRBV7-2	.	TRBJ1-2	TGTGCCAGCAGCCGGGACAAGCACTATGGCTACACCTTC	CASSRDKHYGYTF
.	TRBV29-1	.	TRBJ1-3	TGCAGCGTTCTCACGACCGGAGGAGCACGCTCTGGAAACACCATATATTTT	CSVLTTGGARSGNTIYF
.	TRBV21-1	.	TRBJ1-5	TGTGCCAGCACCCGGGACAGCATTAATCAGCCCCAGCATTTT	CASTRDSINQPQHF
.	TRBV28	.	TRBJ2-7	TGTGCCAGCGATGCGGCGGGGACCTACGAGCAGTACTTC	CASDAAGTYEQYF
.	TRBV24-1	TRBD2	TRBJ2-2	TGTGCCACCAGTGCGCCTAGCGGTACCGGGGAGCTGTTTTTT	CATSAPSGTGELFF
.	TRBV7-2	.	TRBJ2-1	TGTGCCAGCAGCCCCCAGACAGGCCTTCTCTCCATTAATGAGCAGTTCTTC	CASSPQTGLLSINEQFF
.	TRBV11-2	TRBD1	TRBJ2-5	TGTGCCAGCCTGGACAGGGAGGATGGAGAGACCCAGTACTTC	CASLDREDGETQYF
.	TRBV21-1	.	TRBJ1-5	TGTGCCAGCAGCAAAGACCTAACGGGTCAGCCCCAGCATTTT	CASSKDLTGQPQHF
.	TRBV6-1	TRBD2	TRBJ2-3	TGTGCCAGCAGTGGATGGAGCGGGGGGCGTACAGATACGCAGTATTTT	CASSGWSGGRTDTQYF
few	TRBV6-5	.	TRBJ2-3	TGTGCCAGCTTCGGGGGGCTCAGCACAGATACGCAGTATTTT	CASFGGLSTDTQYF
once	TRBV11-3	TRBD2	TRBJ2-3	TGTGCCAGCAGCTTAGAGGGGTATGGCGGGGGTTCTAGCACAGATACGCAGTATTTT	CASSLEGYGGGSSTDTQYF
.	TRBV3-1/TRBV3-2	.	TRBJ2-1	TGTGCCAGCAGCCCTAGGGGGACTGAGCAGTTCTTC	CASSPRGTEQFF
.	TRBV24-1	.	TRBJ2-3	TGTGCCACCAGTGACGGCGGCCTATATGACACAGATACGCAGTATTTT	CATSDGGLYDTDTQYF
.	TRBV7-8	.	TRBJ2-5	TGTGCCAGCAGCTTAGAGGGGACACCAAAAGAGACCCAGTACTTC	CASSLEGTPKETQYF
.	TRBV6-5	TRBD1	TRBJ1-1	TGTGCCAGCAGTTATCAACAGGGGGCAGCTGAAGCTTTCTTT	CASSYQQGAAEAFF
.	TRBV6-6	TRBD2	TRBJ2-3	TGTGCCAGCAGTTACTCCCAACTAGCGGAAACAGATACGCAGTATTTT	CASSYSQLAETDTQYF
few	TRBV19	TRBD1	TRBJ1-5	TGTGCCAGTAGTATCTTTGGGACAGGGGTGGGTCAGCCCCAGCATTTT	CASSIFGTGVGQPQHF
.	TRBV5-6	.	TRBJ1-6	TGTGCCAGCAGCTTGCCTCGGCCGACAGGTTATTCACCCCTCCACTTT	CASSLPRPTGYSPLHF
.	TRBV14	TRBD2	TRBJ2-7	TGTGCCAGCAGCCTGGGACTAGCGGGGCTGTCCTACGAGCAGTACTTC	CASSLGLAGLSYEQYF
few	TRBV30	.	TRBJ1-2	TGTGCCTGGAGGCGCCCAGGATATGGCTACACCTTC	CAWRRPGYGYTF
once	TRBV6-2/TRBV6-3	TRBD2	TRBJ2-1	TGTGCCAGCAGTTTTGGGGCCCGAGGGCCCTTAAAGCGGGGGGATTACAATGAGCAGTTCTTC	CASSFGARGPLKRGDYNEQFF
.	TRBV29-1	TRBD1	TRBJ2-1	TGCAGCGTCAAACTCCCGGGACAGGGGTTGAACAATGAGCAGTTCTTC	CSVKLPGQGLNNEQFF
.	TRBV5-1	.	TRBJ2-6	TGCGCCAGCAGCTTGGGGAGCTCTGGGGCCAACGTCCTGACTTTC	CASSLGSSGANVLTF
few	TRBV2	.	TRBJ2-7	TGTGCCAGCAGTGATAACAGTGGGGGAGGGCAGTACTTC	CASSDNSGGGQYF
.	TRBV7-6	.	TRBJ2-1	TGTGCCAGCAGCCCAAACTTGGCGCAGGGTGAGCAGTTCTTC	CASSPNLAQGEQFF
.	TRBV19	TRBD2	TRBJ2-1	TGTGCCAGTAGTATAGGGCTAGCGGGGTACAATGAGCAGTTCTTC	CASSIGLAGYNEQFF
.	TRBV10-3	.	TRBJ1-1	TGTGCCATCAGTGAGGCTAAAAGGGGGAACACTGAAGCTTTCTTT	CAISEAKRGNTEAFF
.	TRBV6-6	.	TRBJ1-4	TGTGCCAGCAGTTACGCGGGCCGGGGGGAAAAACTGTTTTTT	CASSYAGRGEKLFF
.	TRBV5-6	TRBD2	TRBJ2-5	TGTGCCAGCAGCTTGGAGGGAGGGCGGCGGGGGGAGACCCAGTACTTC	CASSLEGGRRGETQYF
once	TRBV19	.	TRBJ1-2	TGTGCCAGTAGCACCGGGGGGGGCTATGGCTACACCTTC	CASSTGGGYGYTF
.	TRBV5-1	.	TRBJ2-1	TGCGCCAGCAGCTTGGACAGTCCAGGGGTGGGGAACTACAATGAGCAGTTCTTC	CASSLDSPGVGNYNEQFF
.	TRBV9	.	TRBJ1-3	TGTGCCAGCAGCTCCCTCGGGGGGCTCCGCTCTGGAAACACCATATATTTT	CASSSLGGLRSGNTIYF
.	TRBV11-3	.	TRBJ2-3	TGTGCCAGCAGCTTTGATCTTGCGAATCCGCAGTATTTT	CASSFDLANPQYF
.	TRBV5-1	.	TRBJ1-1	TGCGCCAGCAGCGAGCCGAACACTGAAGCTTTCTTT	CASSEPNTEAFF
.	TRBV5-6	.	TRBJ2-1	TGTGCCAGCAGCTTCGAGTCCTGGGCAGTCAATGAGCAGTTCTTC	CASSFESWAVNEQFF
.	TRBV2	TRBD1	TRBJ2-7	TGTGCCAGCAGCAAGGGGACAGGGGACTACGAGCAGTACTTC	CASSKGTGDYEQYF
.	TRBV6-5	.	TRBJ2-2	TGTGCCAGCAGCCGCGCGTCCACCGGGGAGCTGTTTTTT	CASSRASTGELFF
.	TRBV7-2	TRBD2	TRBJ2-1	TGTGCCAGCAGCCCGGGACTAGCGCTTTCCAATGAGCAGTTCTTC	CASSPGLALSNEQFF
.	TRBV27	TRBD2	TRBJ2-2	TGTGCCAGCAATAAGCGGGAGGGCCGGATCGGGGAGCTGTTTTTT	CASNKREGRIGELFF
few	TRBV27	.	TRBJ2-1	TGTGCCAGCAGTTTTCTCGAGGCCCCTAGCTCCTACAATGAGCAGTTCTTC	CASSFLEAPSSYNEQFF
.	TRBV25-1	TRBD2	TRBJ2-5	TGTGCCAGCAGTCCTCGGATAGCGGGAGGCGAGACCCAGTACTTC	CASSPRIAGGETQYF
.	TRBV19	.	TRBJ1-1	TGTGCCAGTAGTCAGGGTCATTTCGAAGCTTTCTTT	CASSQGHFEAFF
few	TRBV7-9	TRBD1	TRBJ2-5	TGTGCCAGCAGCCGATCGAGGGGGCGCCCTCAAGAGACCCAGTACTTC	CASSRSRGRPQETQYF
.	TRBV28	.	TRBJ1-3	TGTGCCAGCAGAGACAGTCGAGGAAACACCATATATTTT	CASRDSRGNTIYF
.	TRBV18	TRBD1	TRBJ1-1	TGTGCCAGCTCACCTTCCGGGACAGGGGCGAATGAAGCTTTCTTT	CASSPSGTGANEAFF
.	TRBV15	.	TRBJ1-1	TGTGCCACCAGCAGAGATGCCAGGGGCTTGCCGTTCTTT	CATSRDARGLPFF
.	TRBV19	.	TRBJ2-3	TGTGCTGAACAGTCCCGCACAGATACGCAGTATTTT	CAEQSRTDTQYF
.	TRBV19	TRBD2	TRBJ2-3	TGTGCCAGTAGTATAGATCCCTCAGGCCTAGCGGGAGGCACAGATACGCAGTATTTT	CASSIDPSGLAGGTDTQYF
.	TRBV7-8	TRBD2	TRBJ2-4	TGTGCCAGCAGCTCGGGGGGGCGCGGCAAAAACATTCAGTACTTC	CASSSGGRGKNIQYF
.	TRBV15	.	TRBJ1-5	TGTGCCACCAGCAACCCGGGAGTAGGCCAGCCCCAGCATTTT	CATSNPGVGQPQHF
.	TRBV11-2	.	TRBJ1-3	TGTGCCAGCAGCGATATCGCACAGGGATTTGGAAACACCATATATTTT	CASSDIAQGFGNTIYF
.	TRBV7-6	.	TRBJ1-2	TGTGCCAGCAGCTTAAATGAAGGGGGAGGCTACACCTTC	CASSLNEGGGYTF
.	TRBV6-1	TRBD2	TRBJ2-3	TGTGCCAGCAGTGACGCACCTGTAGCGGGGAGCACAGATACGCAGTATTTT	CASSDAPVAGSTDTQYF
.	TRBV7-8	.	TRBJ1-6	TGTGCCAGCAGCTTAGCGGAAGGAGGGATGTTAACTCCCCTCCACTTT	CASSLAEGGMLTPLHF
.	TRBV20-1	TRBD1	TRBJ1-1	TGCAGTGCTAGTGAGGGACAGGGGGAAGTTGAAGCTTTCTTT	CSASEGQGEVEAFF